The present T cell receptor (beta chain) was sequenced within a study of T cell responses to AZD1222 COVID-19 vaccine. Concerning this clone itself: What it recognizes is unknown.

Sequenced by immunoSEQ multiplex PCR; TCRdb stores in-frame clones only, minus some. This table has 130,000 or so clones, roughly 88% appearing once. Findings and caveats of the study: Donors were mostly white British, more females; clonal diversity possibly underestimated.

Second-dose intervals near 4 or 12 weeks were combined. The sequence derives from an adult who received the AZD1222 COVID-19 vaccine. Sequences were derived from peripheral blood, sampled 28 days after the second AZD1222 dose.

This CDR3 reads CASSLGGAYYGYTF. CDR3 DNA: TGTGCCAGCAGCTTAGGGGGAGCCTACTATGGCTACACCTTC. V gene TRBV11-2 combines with J gene TRBJ1-2, with no clear D. V was trimmed by 1 base and J by 3 bases, leaving 9 bases between them. This CDR3 has 14 residues. From germline, CDR1 is SGHAT and CDR2 FQNNGV.